Below, 31 T cell receptor beta chains from the same sample are listed, as sequenced in a study of blood T cell repertoires in COVID-19. Sequencing used immunoSEQ multiplex PCR; TCRdb keeps in-frame clones, though not all of them. Of around 140,000 clones in the sample, over 80% were seen once. The sample was peripheral blood. All receptors come from a man between 50 and 59 years old with active COVID-19.

The rearrangement uses TRBV7-9 and TRBJ2-1; TRBD2 matches at 10 bases. This CDR3 contains 18 residues. Germline V gene data show CDR1 as SEHNR and CDR2 as FQNEAQ (reference sequence). Germline trimming cut 5 bases from V and 10 bases from J; bases unmatched to any gene: 20. CDR3 in amino acids: CASSPSLLAGASGGEQFF. The DNA for the CDR3 is TGTGCCAGCAGCCCCAGCCTCCTAGCGGGGGCCTCTGGAGGGGAGCAGTTCTTC.

CDR3 loop: CASSRTGTGPTLHF. CDR3 sequence (DNA): TGTGCCAGCAGCCGAACCGGGACAGGGCCAACCCTCCACTTT. The chain couples TRBV5-4 to TRBJ1-6; 9 positions match TRBD1. Germline values: CDR1 SGHNT, CDR2 YYREEE (reference sequence). The CDR3 is 14 amino acids. After removal of 4 bases from V and 14 bases from J, the junction contained 10 bases not matched to a gene.

This chain links TRBV7-3 with TRBJ2-2; TRBD1 is a possible D gene (6 bases). Germline-derived CDR1 and CDR2 are SGHTA and FQGTGA. The CDR3 extends over 13 amino acids. Trimming stripped 5 bases from V and 7 bases from J, with 11 bases between. CDR3 protein: CASSPGQNGELFF. CDR3 DNA: TGTGCCAGCAGCCCAGGACAGAACGGGGAGCTGTTTTTT.

Here the CDR3 DNA reads TGTGCCAGCACCACCCCGGCGGGGGGGCTCTTTAGCTCCTATAATTCACCCCTCCACTTT. Translating gives CASTTPAGGLFSSYNSPLHF. J is TRBJ1-6 and V is TRBV28; the D gene is possibly TRBD1 (6 bases). V was trimmed by 7 bases and J by 0 bases, leaving 25 bases between them. The CDR3 is 20 residues long. CDR1 and CDR2 from the germline V gene are MDHEN and SYDVKM.

V usage is TRBV6-1 and J usage is TRBJ2-7, with TRBD1 matching over 7 bases. Germline V gene lookup returns CDR1 MNHNS and CDR2 SASEGT. Germline trimming cut 2 bases from V and 9 bases from J; bases unmatched to any gene: 13. The CDR3 extends over 15 amino acids. The CDR3 bases are TGTGCCAGCAGTGAAATGGGCCGACAGGGTTCGGGGCAGTACTTC. Amino acids: CASSEMGRQGSGQYF.

As concerns this clone: The same CDR3 is also encoded by other DNA sequences in this sample. J is TRBJ2-1 and V is TRBV19, with TRBD1 matching 9 bases. CDR1 and CDR2 (germline): LNHDA, SQIVND (reference sequence). Trimming removed 7 bases from V and 3 bases from J; junction bases left unmatched: 7. This CDR3 contains 15 residues. The CDR3 sequence is CASTPGGQGYNEQFF. The DNA for the CDR3 is TGTGCCAGTACCCCCGGGGGACAGGGCTACAATGAGCAGTTCTTC.

The chain carries TRBV18 and TRBJ1-5; D unclear. V gave up 2 bases and J gave up 0 bases, with 8 bases separating them. The CDR3 is made up of 15 amino acids. Germline assignment: CDR1 KGHSH and CDR2 LQKENI. The chain's CDR3 is CASSPAGISNQPQHF. CDR3 bases: TGTGCCAGCTCACCAGCGGGGATTAGCAATCAGCCCCAGCATTTT.

This clone was found a few times. V gene TRBV5-1 combines with J gene TRBJ1-1; D is uncertain. V was shortened by 0 bases and J by 5 bases, with 11 bases between the two germline ends. The germline V gene has CDR1 SGHRS and CDR2 YFSETQ. CDR3 length: 14 amino acids. The DNA of the CDR3 is TGCGCCAGCAGCTTGGGAGGGTTGGGGACTGAAGCTTTCTTT. Translating gives CASSLGGLGTEAFF.

This clone has just one count. The chain employs TRBV6-5 and TRBJ1-1; 8 bases agree with TRBD1. Germline-derived CDR1 and CDR2 are MNHEY and SVGAGI. The CDR3 sequence is 14 residues long. The V and J ends lost 4 bases and 1 base, in that order; junction bases with no gene match: 2. CDR3 nucleotides: TGTGCCAGCAGTTCTCAGGGGGCGAACACTGAAGCTTTCTTT. This codes for CASSSQGANTEAFF.

V is TRBV6-6 and J is TRBJ1-5, with a possible D match to TRBD1 (5 bases). The ends were cut back, 7 bases at V and 8 bases at J, with 15 bases in the middle. The CDR3 consists of 13 residues. Germline V lookup: CDR1 MNHNY, CDR2 SVGAGI (reference sequence). CDR3 protein: CASTQTSREPQHF. CDR3 DNA sequence: TGTGCCAGCACTCAGACAAGCAGGGAGCCCCAGCATTTT.

This clone was seen at least ten times. The V call is TRBV4-1, the J call TRBJ1-3; the D gene is possibly TRBD1 (6 bases). Germline assignment: CDR1 MGHRA and CDR2 YSYEKL. The CDR3 extends over 17 amino acids. V was shortened by 4 bases and J by 4 bases, with 20 bases between the two germline ends. The CDR3 sequence: CASSRQQGEGGGNTIYF. The DNA for the CDR3 is TGCGCCAGCAGCCGCCAACAGGGTGAAGGAGGAGGAAACACCATATATTTT.

This chain uses TRBV7-9 with TRBJ1-2; 10 nucleotides match TRBD1. V shed 5 bases and J 10 bases; nucleotides not matched to a gene: 4. CDR1 is SEHNR, CDR2 FQNEAQ, per germline (reference sequence). This CDR3 is built from 12 residues. CDR3 sequence (DNA): TGTGCCAGCAGCACCGGACAGGGGGACTACACCTTC. Its protein is CASSTGQGDYTF.

This chain joins TRBV9 and TRBJ2-3; D is possibly TRBD2 (6 bases). Germline assignment: CDR1 SGDLS and CDR2 YYNGEE. V was cut by 0 bases and J by 10 bases, with 12 bases left in between. The CDR3 sequence is 13 residues long. The CDR3 coding sequence is TGTGCCAGCAGCGTAGGATTGCGGGGTGCGCAGTATTTT. Amino acids: CASSVGLRGAQYF.

This chain uses TRBV4-2 with TRBJ1-4, with no clear D. CDR1 is LGHNA, CDR2 YNFKEQ, per germline. The V gene lost 2 bases and the J gene lost 7 bases, with 8 bases spanning the gap. The CDR3 runs to 13 residues. The CDR3: CASSQIEVEKLFF. Written as DNA, the CDR3 is TGTGCCAGCAGCCAAATAGAAGTTGAAAAACTGTTTTTT.

The chain links TRBV7-6 to TRBJ1-1; D uncertain. Germline V gene data show CDR1 as SGHVS and CDR2 as FNYEAQ. This CDR3 region has 11 residues. V lost 10 bases to trimming and J lost 2 bases, with 8 bases between them. As DNA, the CDR3 is TGTGCCAACCGACTTAACACTGAAGCTTTCTTT. Translating gives CANRLNTEAFF.

The J gene is TRBJ1-2, the V gene TRBV12-3 or TRBV12-4; D not certain. V was pared by 5 bases and J by 11 bases, with 15 bases between. This CDR3 comprises 12 residues. CDR3 region: CASSPRPGIYTF. CDR3 coding DNA: TGTGCCAGCAGTCCGCGGCCTGGAATATACACCTTC.

V gene TRBV5-1 combines with J gene TRBJ2-7; 12 bases map to TRBD2. Unmatched junction bases numbered 8, after V lost 0 bases and J lost 4 bases. Germline loops: CDR1 SGHRS, CDR2 YFSETQ. The CDR3 is made up of 17 amino acids. This CDR3 reads CASSLGLTSGGTYEQYF. The CDR3 DNA sequence: TGCGCCAGCAGCTTGGGACTCACTAGCGGGGGGACGTACGAGCAGTACTTC.

This clone occurred once. The chain employs TRBV25-1 and TRBJ2-7; TRBD1 aligns across 10 bases. V was pared by 6 bases and J by 3 bases, with 5 bases of the junction left unmatched. Germline V gene sequence: CDR1 MGHDK, CDR2 SYGVNS. The CDR3 contains 14 residues. The CDR3 region has the DNA TGTGCCAGCAGAAGGGGACAGGGGCTCTACGAGCAGTACTTC. This codes for CASRRGQGLYEQYF.

This clone has only one observation. The chain joins TRBV15 to TRBJ1-1; 7 bases map to TRBD1. CDR1 is LNHNV and CDR2 is YYDKDF in the germline V gene (reference sequence). This CDR3 region has 13 residues. J lost 5 bases, V lost 4 bases, and 4 bases had no gene match. CDR3 coding DNA: TGTGCCACCAGCATACAGGGGCGGACTGAAGCTTTCTTT. Its protein is CATSIQGRTEAFF. Using reference TRBV15 and TRBJ1-1 for the parts outside the CDR3, the full variable domain is DAMVIQNPRYQVTQFGKPVTLSCSQTLNHNVMYWYQQKSSQAPKLLFHYYDKDFNNEADTPDNFQSRRPNTSFCFLDIRSPGLGDTAMYLCATSIQGRTEAFFGQGTRLTVV.

The chain is built from TRBV7-2 and TRBJ1-5; 8 bases map to TRBD1. This CDR3 is 14 amino acids long. The germline CDR1 and CDR2 sequences are SGHTA and FQGNSA. V was pared by 2 bases and J by 6 bases, with 3 bases of the junction left unmatched. CDR3 bases: TGTGCCAGCAGCTTATTACAGGGGGGTCAGCCCCAGCATTTT. Amino acid sequence: CASSLLQGGQPQHF. Full variable domain (missing parts from reference TRBV7-2 and TRBJ1-5): GAGVSQSPSNKVTEKGKDVELRCDPISGHTALYWYRQSLGQGLEFLIYFQGNSAPDKSGLPSDRFSAERTGGSVSTLTIQRTQQEDSAVYLCASSLLQGGQPQHFGDGTRLSIL.

V and J are TRBV3-1 (or the pseudogene TRBV3-2) and TRBJ2-5, with D possibly TRBD1 on 5 matching bases. CDR3 length: 14 amino acids. The V and J ends lost 1 base and 5 bases respectively, with 11 bases between them. The germline gives CDR1 LGHDT, CDR2 YNNKEL (reference sequence). The CDR3 reads CASSQGTGRETQYF. Here the CDR3 DNA reads TGTGCCAGCAGCCAAGGAACAGGCCGGGAGACCCAGTACTTC.

V is TRBV2 and J is TRBJ2-4, with a weak D call TRBD1 (6 bases). This CDR3 has 15 residues. V was clipped by 7 bases and J by 0 bases, with 13 bases between them. The germline V gene encodes CDR1 SNHLY and CDR2 FYNNEI. Here the CDR3 reads CASTSDRLAKNIQYF. The CDR3 DNA is TGTGCCAGCACATCGGACAGATTAGCCAAAAACATTCAGTACTTC.

The chain recombines TRBV5-1 with TRBJ1-2; 12 positions agree with TRBD1. The ends lost 2 bases at V and 6 bases at J; junction bases unmatched: 5. This CDR3 is built from 15 residues. Per germline, CDR1 SGHRS and CDR2 YFSETQ. This chain's CDR3 is CASSFDGTGGHGYTF. DNA of the CDR3: TGCGCCAGCAGCTTTGATGGGACAGGGGGCCATGGCTACACCTTC.

The chain uses TRBV2 and TRBJ1-1; D is perhaps TRBD1 (5 bases). CDR3 length equals 13 residues. Germline V gene sequence: CDR1 SNHLY, CDR2 FYNNEI. Trimming took 3 bases from V and 6 from J, leaving 11 bases between them. The CDR3 region has the DNA TGTGCCAGCAGTGACTGGGGGGAGGCTGAAGCTTTCTTT. Its protein product is CASSDWGEAEAFF.

The CDR3 sequence is CASSRDSDYGYTF. DNA for the CDR3: TGTGCCAGCAGCCGAGACAGCGACTATGGCTACACCTTC. The rearrangement links TRBV9 to TRBJ1-2; weak D call: TRBD1 (5 bases). Germline V CDR1 and CDR2: SGDLS, YYNGEE. This CDR3 has 13 amino acids. V was pared by 4 bases and J by 3 bases, with 10 bases between.

The CDR3 loop is CASSQVGSSYNEQFF. The CDR3 DNA reads as TGTGCCAGCAGCCAAGTGGGGAGCTCCTACAATGAGCAGTTCTTC. The chain recombines TRBV3-1 (or the pseudogene TRBV3-2) with TRBJ2-1; D is perhaps TRBD2 (5 bases). In germline, CDR1 is LGHDT, CDR2 YNNKEL (reference sequence). Trimming took 1 base from V and 0 from J, leaving 7 bases between them. CDR3 length: 15 residues.

The V call is TRBV10-2, the J call TRBJ2-7; D uncertain. There are 10 residues in the CDR3. Germline V gene lookup returns CDR1 WSHSY and CDR2 SAAADI. V lost 8 bases to trimming and J lost 4 bases, with 6 bases between them. The CDR3 nucleotides are TGCGCCAGCGCGGATTACGAGCAGTACTTC. Its translation: CASADYEQYF.

The rearrangement uses TRBV5-1 and TRBJ2-2, with 7 bases matching TRBD1. Germline trimming cut 4 bases from V and 2 bases from J; bases unmatched to any gene: 8. Germline values: CDR1 SGHRS, CDR2 YFSETQ. The CDR3 is made up of 16 amino acids. CDR3 sequence: CASSPTGEGNTGELFF. The CDR3 nucleotides are TGCGCCAGCAGCCCTACAGGGGAAGGAAACACCGGGGAGCTGTTTTTT.

This clone was counted only a few times. This rearrangement joins TRBV7-9 to TRBJ1-1; D remains unclear. Germline V gene data show CDR1 as SEHNR and CDR2 as FQNEAQ (reference sequence). The CDR3 totals 15 residues. Trimming stripped 1 base from V and 0 bases from J, with 9 bases between. Here the CDR3 reads CASSLGGSMNTEAFF. CDR3 nucleotides: TGTGCCAGCAGCTTAGGCGGCAGCATGAACACTGAAGCTTTCTTT.

The rearrangement joins TRBV18 to TRBJ1-3, with D possibly matching TRBD1 (5 bases). Germline V CDR1 and CDR2: KGHSH, LQKENI. The V end lost 6 bases, the J end lost 0 bases, and 12 bases lay between the germline ends. CDR3 size: 15 residues. The CDR3 nucleotides read TGTGCCAGCTCGGCCAGGGAAGCCTCTGGAAACACCATATATTTT. Its translation is CASSAREASGNTIYF.

J is TRBJ1-3 and V is TRBV6-5, with a possible D match to TRBD1 (5 bases). This CDR3 has 14 residues. Germline CDR1 is MNHEY and CDR2 is SVGAGI. Trimming removed 11 bases at V and 2 bases at J, with 16 bases between. The CDR3 loop is CAGGAGGTGNTIYF. In DNA form, the CDR3 reads TGTGCCGGAGGGGCGGGAGGGACTGGAAACACCATATATTTT.